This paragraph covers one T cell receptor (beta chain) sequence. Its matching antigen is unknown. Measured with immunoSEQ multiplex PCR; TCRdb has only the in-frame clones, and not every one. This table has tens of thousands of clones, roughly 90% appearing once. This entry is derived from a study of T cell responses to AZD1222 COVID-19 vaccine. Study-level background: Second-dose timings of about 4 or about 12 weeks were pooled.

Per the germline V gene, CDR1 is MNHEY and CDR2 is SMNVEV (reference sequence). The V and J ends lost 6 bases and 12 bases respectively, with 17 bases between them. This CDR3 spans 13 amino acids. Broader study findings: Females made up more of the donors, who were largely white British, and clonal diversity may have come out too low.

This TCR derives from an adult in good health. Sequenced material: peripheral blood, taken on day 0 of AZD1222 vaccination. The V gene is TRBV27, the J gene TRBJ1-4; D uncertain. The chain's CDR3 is CASRYNLGKELFF. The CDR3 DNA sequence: TGTGCCAGCAGATACAACCTAGGAAAAGAACTGTTTTTT.